The TCR beta chain under discussion was sequenced for a study of T cells expressing NK-cell markers. As the method of synthesis, 5'RACE template switching with UMIs yielded TCR beta cDNA. TCRdb reprocessed the 5' RACE reads and reports one entry per CDR3 protein, with no DNA. The sample includes 450,000 to 600,000 distinct CDR3 sequences. The CDR3 has 16 residues. Germline-derived CDR1 and CDR2 are KGHSH and LQKENI. The V and J genes are TRBV18 and TRBJ1-2. Material for sequencing was blood T cells: a sorted CD56 or NKG2C T cell subset, CD4+ or CD8+ T cells, or bulk PBMC T cells (not recorded which). This clonotype was sampled from a man aged 18-30 years in good health. The CDR3 spells CASSTTAQPANYGYTF.